The clone carrying this T cell receptor (beta chain) has just one count. Its antigen is currently unknown. The CDR3 is made up of 18 amino acids. Germline lookup yields CDR1 SQVTM and CDR2 ANQGSEA. V trimming: 8 bases; J trimming: 4 bases; junction bases outside the gene matches: 22. Some clones are missing from TCRdb's copy, which holds only in-frame ones; the method was immunoSEQ multiplex PCR. This table has 30,000 to 40,000 clones, roughly nine tenths appearing once. These data are taken from a study of OX40 agonist ivuxolimab in advanced cancers. About the study: Partial responses, seen in three patients, involved one hepatocellular carcinoma and two cutaneous melanomas.

Findings of the study overall: Clonal expansion was among the lowest in partial responders at 0.1-3.0 mg/kg, especially CD8+. There was clonal expansion of CD4+ and CD8+ blood T cells by week 6 at 0.1 to 3.0 mg/kg.

The chain combines TRBV29-1 with TRBJ2-3, with 9 bases that match TRBD1. The specimen comprised CD4+ or CD8+ T cells sorted from blood, sampled in a trial of the OX40 agonist ivuxolimab. The TCR comes from an adult with an advanced solid tumor such as melanoma, head and neck, liver or kidney cancer. CDR3 region: CSSRSWDTGGESPDTQYF. CDR3 bases: TGCAGCTCCCGATCCTGGGATACAGGGGGCGAATCGCCAGATACGCAGTATTTT.